What follows is one T cell receptor (beta chain) and its context. CDR1 and CDR2 (germline): SQVTM, ANQGSEA. The CDR3 length is 15 residues. V lost 8 bases and J lost 3; bases outside the gene matches: 11. These data come from a study of blood T cell repertoires in COVID-19. The assay was immunoSEQ multiplex PCR, and TCRdb's table has in-frame clones only and misses some. The sample gives approximately 73,000 clones, about nine tenths of which show up once; around 1.9% is in the top ten. The sequence was collected from a woman between 55 and 75 years old with acute or convalescent COVID-19. The genes are TRBV29-1 and TRBJ2-7; TRBD2 agrees at 12 bases. The sequencing input was peripheral blood. The CDR3 DNA sequence: TGCAGCTTTAGGACTAGCGGGACGAGCCACTACGAGCAGTACTTC. Encoded protein: CSFRTSGTSHYEQYF.